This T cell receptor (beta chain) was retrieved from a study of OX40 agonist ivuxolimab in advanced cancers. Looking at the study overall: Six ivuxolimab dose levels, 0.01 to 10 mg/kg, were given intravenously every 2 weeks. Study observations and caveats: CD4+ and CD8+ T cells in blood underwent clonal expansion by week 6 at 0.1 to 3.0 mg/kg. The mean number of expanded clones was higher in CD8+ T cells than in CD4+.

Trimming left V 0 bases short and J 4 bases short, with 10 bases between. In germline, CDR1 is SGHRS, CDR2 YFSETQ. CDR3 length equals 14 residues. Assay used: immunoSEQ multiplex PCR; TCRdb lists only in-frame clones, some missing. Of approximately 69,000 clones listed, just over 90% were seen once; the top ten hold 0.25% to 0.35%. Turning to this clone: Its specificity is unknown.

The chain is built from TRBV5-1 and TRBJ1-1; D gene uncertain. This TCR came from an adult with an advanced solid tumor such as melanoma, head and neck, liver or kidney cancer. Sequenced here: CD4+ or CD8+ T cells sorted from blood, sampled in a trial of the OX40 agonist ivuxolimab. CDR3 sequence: CASSLEGGGTEAFF. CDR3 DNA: TGCGCCAGCAGCTTGGAGGGAGGAGGCACTGAAGCTTTCTTT. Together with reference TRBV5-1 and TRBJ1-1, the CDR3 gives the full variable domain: KAGVTQTPRYLIKTRGQQVTLSCSPISGHRSVSWYQQTPGQGLQFLFEYFSETQRNKGNFPGRFSGRQFSNSRSEMNVSTLELGDSALYLCASSLEGGGTEAFFGQGTRLTVV.